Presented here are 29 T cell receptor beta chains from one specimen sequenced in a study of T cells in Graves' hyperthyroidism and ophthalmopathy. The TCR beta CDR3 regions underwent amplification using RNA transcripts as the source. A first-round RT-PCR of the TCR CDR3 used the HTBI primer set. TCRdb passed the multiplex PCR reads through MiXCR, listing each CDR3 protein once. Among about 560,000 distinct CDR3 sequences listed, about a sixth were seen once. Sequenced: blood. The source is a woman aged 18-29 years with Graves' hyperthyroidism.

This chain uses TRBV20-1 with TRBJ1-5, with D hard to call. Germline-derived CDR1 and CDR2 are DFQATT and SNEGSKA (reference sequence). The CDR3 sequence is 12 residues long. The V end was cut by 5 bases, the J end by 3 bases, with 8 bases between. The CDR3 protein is CSAWAYNQPQHF. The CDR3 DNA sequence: TGCAGTGCTTGGGCCTACAATCAGCCCCAGCATTTT.

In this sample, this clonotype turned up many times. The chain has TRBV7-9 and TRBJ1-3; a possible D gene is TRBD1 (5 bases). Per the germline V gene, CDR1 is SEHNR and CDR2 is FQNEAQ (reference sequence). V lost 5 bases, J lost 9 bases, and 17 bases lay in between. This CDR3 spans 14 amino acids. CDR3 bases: TGTGCCAGCAGCCCTTCTTTGGGGGGTGTCACCATATATTTT. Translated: CASSPSLGGVTIYF.

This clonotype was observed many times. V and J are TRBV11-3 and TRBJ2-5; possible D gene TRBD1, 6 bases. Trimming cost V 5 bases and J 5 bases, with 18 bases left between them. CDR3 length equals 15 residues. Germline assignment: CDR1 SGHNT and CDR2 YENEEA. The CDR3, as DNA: TGTGCCAGCAGCCGTACGGGACAAGCAATGGAGACCCAGTACTTC. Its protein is CASSRTGQAMETQYF.

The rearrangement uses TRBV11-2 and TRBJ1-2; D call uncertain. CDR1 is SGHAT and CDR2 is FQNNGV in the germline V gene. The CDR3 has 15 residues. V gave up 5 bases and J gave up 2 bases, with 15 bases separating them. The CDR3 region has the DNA TGTGCCAGCAGCCTAATTCGAAGTCAGAACTATGGCTACACCTTC. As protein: CASSLIRSQNYGYTF.

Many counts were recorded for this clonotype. CDR3 nucleotides: TGTGCCACCAGTGACGCGACAGACAACTATGGCTACACCTTC. Amino acids: CATSDATDNYGYTF. The V call is TRBV24-1, the J call TRBJ1-2; a possible D gene is TRBD1 (5 bases). Trimming removed 4 bases at V and 2 bases at J, with 10 bases between. Germline assignment: CDR1 KGHDR and CDR2 SFDVKD. The CDR3 loop spans 14 amino acids.

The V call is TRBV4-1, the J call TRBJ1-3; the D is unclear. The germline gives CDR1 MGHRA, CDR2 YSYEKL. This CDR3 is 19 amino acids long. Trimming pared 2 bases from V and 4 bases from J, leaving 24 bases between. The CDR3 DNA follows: TGCGCCAGCAGCCAACCATATGAGTTGGGAAGTGTCTCCGGAAACACCATATATTTT. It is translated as CASSQPYELGSVSGNTIYF.

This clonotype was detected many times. CDR3 DNA: TGTGCCAGCAGCTTAATCCCGCTAGCGGGAGGGAATTACAATGAGCAGTTCTTC. This codes for CASSLIPLAGGNYNEQFF. The chain links TRBV7-9 to TRBJ2-1, with TRBD2 identical over 12 bases. Germline V lookup: CDR1 SEHNR, CDR2 FQNEAQ (reference sequence). V was pared by 2 bases and J by 4 bases, with 9 bases of the junction left unmatched. The CDR3 covers 18 residues.

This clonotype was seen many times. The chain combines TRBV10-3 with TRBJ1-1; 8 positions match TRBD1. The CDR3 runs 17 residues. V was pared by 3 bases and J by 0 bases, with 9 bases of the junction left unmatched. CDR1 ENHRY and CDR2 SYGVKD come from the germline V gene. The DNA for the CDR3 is TGTGCCATCAGTGACCCCGGGACAGGATCCATGAACACTGAAGCTTTCTTT. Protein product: CAISDPGTGSMNTEAFF.

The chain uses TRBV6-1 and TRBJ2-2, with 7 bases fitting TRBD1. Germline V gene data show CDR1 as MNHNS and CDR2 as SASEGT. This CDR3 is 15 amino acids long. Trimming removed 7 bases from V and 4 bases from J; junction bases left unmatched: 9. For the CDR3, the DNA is TGTGCCAGCACCCCCGTAAGGGGGCTCACCGGGGAGCTGTTTTTT. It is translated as CASTPVRGLTGELFF.

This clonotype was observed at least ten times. The CDR3 region is CASSYLGGYEQYF. CDR3 nucleotide sequence: TGTGCCAGCAGTTACTTGGGCGGCTACGAGCAGTACTTC. The chain recombines TRBV6-6 with TRBJ2-7; D unclear. The V end lost 1 base, the J end lost 3 bases, and 7 bases lay between the germline ends. CDR1 is MNHNY, CDR2 SVGAGI, per germline (reference sequence). CDR3 length: 13 amino acids.

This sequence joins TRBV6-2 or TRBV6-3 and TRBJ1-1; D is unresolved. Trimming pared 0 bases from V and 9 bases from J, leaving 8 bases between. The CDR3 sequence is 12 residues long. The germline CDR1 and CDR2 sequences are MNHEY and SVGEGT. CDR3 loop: CASSYSIQKAFF. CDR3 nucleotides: TGTGCCAGCAGTTACTCAATACAGAAAGCTTTCTTT.

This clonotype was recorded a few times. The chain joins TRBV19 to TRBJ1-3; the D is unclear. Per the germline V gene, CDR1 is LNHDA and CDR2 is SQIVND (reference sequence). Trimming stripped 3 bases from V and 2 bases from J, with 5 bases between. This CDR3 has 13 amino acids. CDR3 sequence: CASSMYTGNTIYF. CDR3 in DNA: TGTGCCAGTAGTATGTACACTGGAAACACCATATATTTT.

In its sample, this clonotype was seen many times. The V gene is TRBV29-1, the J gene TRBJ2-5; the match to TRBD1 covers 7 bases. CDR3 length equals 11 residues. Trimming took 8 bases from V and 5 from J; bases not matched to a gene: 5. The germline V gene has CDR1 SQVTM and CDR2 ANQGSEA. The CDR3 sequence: CSLLRGETQYF. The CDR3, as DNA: TGCAGCCTCCTCAGGGGGGAGACCCAGTACTTC.

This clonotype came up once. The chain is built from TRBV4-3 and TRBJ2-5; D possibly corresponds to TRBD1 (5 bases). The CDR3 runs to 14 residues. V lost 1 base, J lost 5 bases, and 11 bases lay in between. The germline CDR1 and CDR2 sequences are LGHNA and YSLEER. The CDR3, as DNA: TGCGCCAGCAGCCAAGTGTGGGGCCGTGAGACCCAGTACTTC. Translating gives CASSQVWGRETQYF.

The CDR3 reads CASSPKWQGRYNEQFF. DNA for the CDR3: TGTGCCAGCAGCCCAAAGTGGCAGGGGCGCTACAATGAGCAGTTCTTC. This chain uses TRBV5-5 with TRBJ2-1, with D possibly matching TRBD1 (6 bases). Per the germline V gene, CDR1 is SGHKS and CDR2 is YYEKEE (reference sequence). V was trimmed by 4 bases and J by 3 bases, leaving 17 bases between them. The CDR3 totals 16 residues.

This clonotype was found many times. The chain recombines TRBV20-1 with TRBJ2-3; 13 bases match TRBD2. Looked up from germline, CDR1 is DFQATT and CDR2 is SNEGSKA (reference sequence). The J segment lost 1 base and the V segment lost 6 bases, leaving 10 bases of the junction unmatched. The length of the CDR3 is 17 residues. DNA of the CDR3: TGCAGTGCGTCTGGACTAGCGGGGGCCGTTGGCACAGATACGCAGTATTTT. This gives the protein CSASGLAGAVGTDTQYF.

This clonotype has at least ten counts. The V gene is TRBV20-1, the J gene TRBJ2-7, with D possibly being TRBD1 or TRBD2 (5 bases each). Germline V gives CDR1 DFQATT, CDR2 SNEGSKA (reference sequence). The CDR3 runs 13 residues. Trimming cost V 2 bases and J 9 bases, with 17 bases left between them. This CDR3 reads CSARLPFGTWQYF. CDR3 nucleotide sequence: TGCAGTGCTAGACTCCCCTTTGGGACCTGGCAGTACTTC.

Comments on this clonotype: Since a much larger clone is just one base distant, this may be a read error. The CDR3 loop is CACQDLYEQYF. The CDR3 DNA reads as TGTGCCTGCCAAGACCTCTACGAGCAGTACTTC. The rearrangement links TRBV28 to TRBJ2-7; D uncertain. This CDR3 region has 11 residues. Germline V gene data show CDR1 as MDHEN and CDR2 as SYDVKM. The V end was cut by 11 bases, the J end by 3 bases, with 11 bases between. The whole variable domain, remainder taken from reference TRBV28 and TRBJ2-7, is DVKVTQSSRYLVKRTGEKVFLECVQDMDHENMFWYRQDPGLGLRLIYFSYDVKMKEKGDIPEGYSVSREKKERFSLILESASTNQTSMYLCACQDLYEQYFGPGTRLTVT.

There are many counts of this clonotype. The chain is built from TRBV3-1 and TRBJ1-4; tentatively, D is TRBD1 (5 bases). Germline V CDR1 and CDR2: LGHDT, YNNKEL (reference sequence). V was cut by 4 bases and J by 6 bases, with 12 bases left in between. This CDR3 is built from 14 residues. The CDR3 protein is CASSRNRGDEKLFF. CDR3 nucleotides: TGTGCCAGCAGCCGAAACAGAGGGGATGAAAAACTGTTTTTT.

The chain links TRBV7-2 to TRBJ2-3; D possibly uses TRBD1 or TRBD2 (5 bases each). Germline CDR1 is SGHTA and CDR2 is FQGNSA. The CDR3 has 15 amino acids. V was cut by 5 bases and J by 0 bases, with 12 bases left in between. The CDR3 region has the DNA TGTGCCAGCAGCGAGGGACGGATAAGCACAGATACGCAGTATTTT. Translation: CASSEGRISTDTQYF.

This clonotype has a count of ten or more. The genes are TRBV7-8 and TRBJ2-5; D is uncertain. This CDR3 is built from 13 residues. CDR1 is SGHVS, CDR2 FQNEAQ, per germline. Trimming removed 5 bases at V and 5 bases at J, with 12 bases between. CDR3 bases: TGTGCCAGCAGCCGGGCCCCCAGGGAGACCCAGTACTTC. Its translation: CASSRAPRETQYF.

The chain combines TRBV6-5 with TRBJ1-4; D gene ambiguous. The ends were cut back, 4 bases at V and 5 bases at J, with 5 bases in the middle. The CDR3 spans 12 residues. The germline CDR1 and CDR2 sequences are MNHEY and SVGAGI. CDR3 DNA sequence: TGTGCCAGCAGTTCCGCAAATGAAAAACTGTTTTTT. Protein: CASSSANEKLFF.

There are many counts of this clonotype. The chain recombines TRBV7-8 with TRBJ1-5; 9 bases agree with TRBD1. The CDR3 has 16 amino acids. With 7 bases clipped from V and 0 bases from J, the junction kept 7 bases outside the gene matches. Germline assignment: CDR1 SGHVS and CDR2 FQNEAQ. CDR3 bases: TGTGCCAGCACCTCGGGACAGGGCCTTAGCAATCAGCCCCAGCATTTT. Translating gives CASTSGQGLSNQPQHF. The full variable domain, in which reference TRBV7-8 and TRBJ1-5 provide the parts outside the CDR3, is GAGVSQSPRYKVAKRGQDVALRCDPISGHVSLFWYQQALGQGPEFLTYFQNEAQLDKSGLPSDRFFAERPEGSVSTLKIQRTQQEDSAVYLCASTSGQGLSNQPQHFGDGTRLSIL.

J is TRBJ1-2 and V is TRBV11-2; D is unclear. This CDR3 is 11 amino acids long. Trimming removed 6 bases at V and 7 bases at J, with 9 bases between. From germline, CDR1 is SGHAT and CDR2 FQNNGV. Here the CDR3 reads CASSNLVGYTF. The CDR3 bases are TGTGCCAGCAGTAACCTTGTTGGCTACACCTTC.

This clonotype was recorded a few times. The CDR3 region is CAWSPYRAYEQYF. The CDR3 DNA sequence: TGTGCCTGGAGTCCCTACCGGGCCTACGAGCAGTACTTC. The rearrangement joins TRBV30 to TRBJ2-7; D is uncertain. The CDR3 totals 13 residues. Trimming shortened V by 2 bases and J by 2 bases, and 10 bases separated the two germline ends. Germline CDR1 reads GTSNPN; CDR2 reads SVGIG (reference sequence).

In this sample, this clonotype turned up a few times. As DNA, the CDR3 is TGTGCCAGCTCACCACTAAACATTCCGGGCCAGGGGGGCGAGCAGTACTTC. It codes for CASSPLNIPGQGGEQYF. The rearrangement links TRBV18 to TRBJ2-7; perhaps TRBD1 as D (7 bases). Trimming pared 1 base from V and 6 bases from J, leaving 22 bases between. CDR1 and CDR2 from the germline V gene are KGHSH and LQKENI. The CDR3 is made up of 17 amino acids.

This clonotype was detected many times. The CDR3 is CSARAGISYNEQFF. The DNA for the CDR3 is TGCAGTGCTAGAGCAGGCATCTCCTACAATGAGCAGTTCTTC. V gene TRBV20-1 combines with J gene TRBJ2-1; D is uncertain. CDR1 DFQATT and CDR2 SNEGSKA come from the germline V gene (reference sequence). V was clipped by 1 base and J by 0 bases, with 7 bases between them. The CDR3 sequence is 14 residues long.

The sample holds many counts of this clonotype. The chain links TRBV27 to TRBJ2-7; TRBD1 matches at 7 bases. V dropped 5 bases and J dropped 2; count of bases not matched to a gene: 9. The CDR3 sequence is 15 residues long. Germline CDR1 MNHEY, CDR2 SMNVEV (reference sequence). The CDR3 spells CASSIRGQTTYEQYF. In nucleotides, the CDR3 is TGTGCCAGCAGTATAAGGGGACAGACAACCTACGAGCAGTACTTC.

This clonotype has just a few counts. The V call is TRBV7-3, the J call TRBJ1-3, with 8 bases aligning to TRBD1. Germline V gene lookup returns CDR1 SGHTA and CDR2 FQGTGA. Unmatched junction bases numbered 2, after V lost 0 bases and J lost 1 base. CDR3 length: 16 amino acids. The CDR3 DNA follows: TGTGCCAGCAGCTTAACCGGGACAGGATCTGGAAACACCATATATTTT. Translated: CASSLTGTGSGNTIYF.